This TCR beta chain was documented in a study of shared clonotypes between healthy human individuals. Looking at the study overall: Used for every donor were three CD4 naive, three CD4 memory, two CD8 naive and one CD8 memory plate.

Overall study findings and caveats: Memory subsets generally showed smaller estimated richness than naive subsets did.

As to this clone: No antigen is known for it.

Profiled with immunoSEQ multiplex PCR; TCRdb holds only in-frame clones, not every one. There are under 1,100,000 clones in the sample; about 75% occur only once, and roughly 1.4% lies in the top ten. Subsets obtained from CD4+ cells comprised CD45RA+ naive and CD45RA-negative memory cells. Input material: memory CD4+ T cells sorted from blood. Subset of the sample: CD45RA-negative fraction. The TCR originated in a man aged 18 to 29 in good health.

CDR3 in amino acids: CAWSTGTGHRETQYF. The CDR3 DNA sequence: TGTGCCTGGAGTACGGGGACAGGGCACCGGGAGACCCAGTACTTC. This chain joins TRBV30 and TRBJ2-5, with 9 nucleotides matching TRBD1. The V gene's germline CDR1 is GTSNPN and CDR2 SVGIG (reference sequence). J gave up 5 bases and V 2 bases, and 9 bases lay outside the gene matches. The CDR3 has 15 residues.